Presented here are 24 T cell receptor beta chains from one specimen sequenced in a study of cytomegalovirus exposure and HLA in healthy donors. PCR amplification relied on 60 Vbeta primers (plus 13 Jbeta primers). Assay used: immunoSEQ multiplex PCR; TCRdb lists only in-frame clones, some missing. Of some 130,000 clones in the sample, less than 85% are singletons; the top ten hold approximately 2.3%. Input material: PBMCs. Receptor source: an older woman in good health and CMV-seropositive.

V usage is TRBV2 and J usage is TRBJ2-7; 9 bases match TRBD1. This CDR3 has 14 amino acids. Germline V CDR1 and CDR2: SNHLY, FYNNEI. J lost 2 bases, V lost 8 bases, and 7 bases had no gene match. CDR3 DNA sequence: TGTGCCAGCTCCTCAGACAGGGGGGCCTACGAGCAGTACTTC. Translation: CASSSDRGAYEQYF.

V usage is TRBV6-5 and J usage is TRBJ1-2; 10 nucleotides agree with TRBD1. Germline CDR1 and CDR2: MNHEY and SVGAGI. Losses at the gene ends were 6 bases for V and 2 bases for J; bases not matched to a gene: 3. The CDR3 consists of 14 residues. CDR3 residues: CASRRTGGNYGYTF. The CDR3 DNA sequence: TGTGCCAGCAGGCGGACAGGGGGAAACTATGGCTACACCTTC.

The chain recombines TRBV5-1 with TRBJ2-1; D may be TRBD1 (6 bases). The CDR3 consists of 15 residues. Germline V CDR1 and CDR2: SGHRS, YFSETQ. Trimming took 0 bases from V and 8 from J, leaving 15 bases between them. CDR3 in amino acids: CASSLADRKGDEQFF. The CDR3, as DNA: TGCGCCAGCAGCTTGGCCGACAGGAAAGGGGATGAGCAGTTCTTC.

This chain connects TRBV4-1 to TRBJ2-1; D possibly corresponds to TRBD2 (5 bases). Trimming cost V 0 bases and J 8 bases, with 14 bases left between them. The CDR3 sequence is 15 residues long. The V gene's germline CDR1 is MGHRA and CDR2 YSYEKL. CDR3 sequence (DNA): TGCGCCAGCAGCCAAGACCCGGCTAGCCGGGATGAGCAGTTCTTC. Protein product: CASSQDPASRDEQFF.

This chain connects TRBV5-4 to TRBJ1-1, with a weak D call TRBD1 (6 bases). Germline V lookup: CDR1 SGHNT, CDR2 YYREEE (reference sequence). The length of the CDR3 is 14 residues. Trimming removed 6 bases at V and 5 bases at J, with 17 bases between. The CDR3 loop is CASITRQVFTEAFF. CDR3 DNA: TGTGCCAGCATCACTCGACAGGTCTTTACTGAAGCTTTCTTT.

The CDR3 DNA reads TGTGCCAGCAGTTACTGGGGGAGGGACACTGAAGCTTTCTTT. Protein: CASSYWGRDTEAFF. J is TRBJ1-1 and V is TRBV6-5; D might be TRBD1 (5 bases). The length of the CDR3 is 14 residues. Germline V gene lookup returns CDR1 MNHEY and CDR2 SVGAGI. V was pared by 1 base and J by 3 bases, with 9 bases between.

The gene calls are TRBV6-1 and TRBJ1-2; D may be TRBD1 (5 bases). The CDR3 extends over 14 amino acids. Germline V gene lookup returns CDR1 MNHNS and CDR2 SASEGT. V was shortened by 7 bases and J by 7 bases, with 19 bases between the two germline ends. The CDR3 protein is CASIKTGGSFGYTF. The DNA of the CDR3 is TGTGCCAGCATAAAGACCGGGGGATCTTTTGGCTACACCTTC.

This clone was seen more than once but under ten times. Different DNA sequences within this sample yield the same CDR3. The rearrangement joins TRBV5-1 to TRBJ2-1; D gene ambiguous. This CDR3 is 11 amino acids long. The germline V gene encodes CDR1 SGHRS and CDR2 YFSETQ. The V end was cut by 2 bases, the J end by 8 bases, with 5 bases between. The CDR3 sequence: CASSFLYEQFF. Here the CDR3 DNA reads TGCGCCAGCAGCTTTTTATATGAGCAGTTCTTC. Based on the CDR3 plus reference TRBV5-1 and TRBJ2-1, the full variable domain is KAGVTQTPRYLIKTRGQQVTLSCSPISGHRSVSWYQQTPGQGLQFLFEYFSETQRNKGNFPGRFSGRQFSNSRSEMNVSTLELGDSALYLCASSFLYEQFFGPGTRLTVL.

The chain links TRBV30 to TRBJ2-2; D might be TRBD2 (6 bases). Germline-derived CDR1 and CDR2 are GTSNPN and SVGIG (reference sequence). V shed 0 bases and J shed 5 bases, with 7 bases lying between them. The CDR3 spans 13 residues. The chain's CDR3 is CAWSVSGTGELFF. The DNA for the CDR3 is TGTGCCTGGAGTGTCAGCGGGACCGGGGAGCTGTTTTTT.

For this clone: Other DNA sequences in the sample encode the same CDR3. This chain uses TRBV28 with TRBJ1-1; TRBD1 aligns across 7 bases. The germline CDR1 and CDR2 sequences are MDHEN and SYDVKM. The CDR3 loop spans 14 amino acids. V was clipped by 6 bases and J by 2 bases; unmatched bases: 6. Here the CDR3 reads CASSLGGANTEAFF. The CDR3 nucleotides read TGTGCCAGCAGCTTAGGGGGCGCAAACACTGAAGCTTTCTTT.

The CDR3 nucleotides read TGCGCCAGCAGCCACCCGACCGAGGGAGAGCAGTACTTC. This encodes CASSHPTEGEQYF. The chain has TRBV5-1 and TRBJ2-7; tentatively, D is TRBD2 (5 bases). The V end lost 4 bases, the J end lost 7 bases, and 15 bases lay between the germline ends. CDR1 is SGHRS, CDR2 YFSETQ, per germline. The CDR3 contains 13 residues.

V is TRBV6-1 and J is TRBJ1-2, with 9 bases identical to TRBD1. This CDR3 has 15 amino acids. The V segment lost 6 bases and the J segment 4 bases; nucleotides outside the gene matches: 9. Looked up from germline, CDR1 is MNHNS and CDR2 is SASEGT. CDR3 nucleotide sequence: TGTGCCAGCAGGGGGGGACAGGGCTTGGGCTATGGCTACACCTTC. Protein product: CASRGGQGLGYGYTF.

This clone has a single count. The same CDR3 is also encoded by other DNA sequences in this sample. This rearrangement joins TRBV10-1 to TRBJ1-5; D not resolved. The germline V gene has CDR1 WNHNN and CDR2 SYGVQD (reference sequence). V lost 0 bases and J lost 7, with 4 bases in between. The CDR3 consists of 12 residues. This CDR3 is CASSESSQPQHF. The DNA for the CDR3 is TGCGCCAGCAGTGAGTCAAGCCAGCCCCAGCATTTT.

There are a few counts of this clone. The chain is built from TRBV2 and TRBJ2-7; 8 bases map to TRBD1. The germline V gene has CDR1 SNHLY and CDR2 FYNNEI. Trimming at V came to 3 bases and at J to 8 bases, leaving 3 bases not matched to a gene. This CDR3 has 12 residues. CDR3 protein: CASSDQGAKQYF. The CDR3 region has the DNA TGTGCCAGCAGTGATCAGGGGGCAAAGCAGTACTTC.

This chain uses TRBV5-1 with TRBJ2-3; TRBD1 is a possible D gene (6 bases). CDR3 length equals 14 residues. Trimming cost V 0 bases and J 4 bases, with 9 bases left between them. Germline-derived CDR1 and CDR2 are SGHRS and YFSETQ. CDR3 amino acids: CASSLGGQADTQYF. The CDR3 coding sequence is TGCGCCAGCAGCTTGGGGGGGCAGGCAGATACGCAGTATTTT.

In this sample, this clone turned up a few times. The J gene is TRBJ2-3, the V gene TRBV2, with D maybe TRBD2 (5 bases). V was clipped by 7 bases and J by 1 base, with 6 bases between them. Germline CDR1 SNHLY, CDR2 FYNNEI. This CDR3 has 12 amino acids. DNA of the CDR3: TGTGCCAGCAAGGGAGGCACAGATACGCAGTATTTT. Its protein product is CASKGGTDTQYF.

This clone was picked up one time. The rearrangement joins TRBV4-1 to TRBJ1-5; D gene ambiguous. The V end lost 0 bases, the J end lost 1 base, and 10 bases lay between the germline ends. Looked up from germline, CDR1 is MGHRA and CDR2 is YSYEKL. The CDR3 covers 16 residues. The CDR3 DNA follows: TGCGCCAGCAGCCAAGATAGTGTCAGGAGCAATCAGCCCCAGCATTTT. Translating it yields CASSQDSVRSNQPQHF.

V usage is TRBV19 and J usage is TRBJ1-5; D not certain. Germline V gene sequence: CDR1 LNHDA, CDR2 SQIVND (reference sequence). This CDR3 has 11 residues. Trimming removed 6 bases from V and 9 bases from J, with 9 bases in between. The CDR3 loop is CASSSEGPQHF. The CDR3 DNA reads TGTGCCAGTAGCTCCGAGGGGCCCCAGCATTTT.

The CDR3 loop is CASSVTGNTEAFF. The CDR3 DNA reads TGTGCCAGCAGCGTGACAGGGAACACTGAAGCTTTCTTT. The chain links TRBV7-9 to TRBJ1-1, with D possibly TRBD1 on 6 matching bases. Germline V gives CDR1 SEHNR, CDR2 FQNEAQ (reference sequence). V lost 5 bases and J lost 1, with 8 bases in between. This CDR3 contains 13 residues.

The CDR3 is CASSFGGGLAKNIQYF. CDR3 sequence (DNA): TGTGCCAGCAGCTTCGGGGGGGGCTTAGCCAAAAACATTCAGTACTTC. The chain couples TRBV11-2 to TRBJ2-4; 8 positions agree with TRBD2. Germline V gives CDR1 SGHAT, CDR2 FQNNGV. After removal of 3 bases from V and 0 bases from J, the junction contained 4 bases not matched to a gene. There are 16 residues in the CDR3.

CDR3 nucleotide sequence: TGTGCCAGCAGCTTGGGACAGGGTTCTGGAAACACCATATATTTT. The encoded protein is CASSLGQGSGNTIYF. J is TRBJ1-3 and V is TRBV7-3; 9 bases align to TRBD1. Unmatched junction bases numbered 1, after V lost 3 bases and J lost 1 base. There are 15 residues in the CDR3. Germline CDR1 reads SGHTA; CDR2 reads FQGTGA.

The chain joins TRBV28 to TRBJ1-1; weak D call: TRBD1 (5 bases). Germline lookup yields CDR1 MDHEN and CDR2 SYDVKM. The V gene lost 4 bases and the J gene lost 5 bases, with 14 bases spanning the gap. There are 14 residues in the CDR3. CDR3: CASSSLGGSTEAFF. In DNA, the CDR3 is TGTGCCAGCAGTTCCCTGGGGGGGAGTACTGAAGCTTTCTTT.

The chain has TRBV29-1 and TRBJ1-1; perhaps TRBD1 as D (5 bases). The CDR3 is 12 amino acids. Germline V gene lookup returns CDR1 SQVTM and CDR2 ANQGSEA. With 7 bases removed from V and 5 bases from J, the gap between germline ends came to 14 bases. This CDR3 reads CSASKGWTEAFF. In DNA, the CDR3 is TGCAGCGCCTCTAAGGGGTGGACTGAAGCTTTCTTT.

This chain uses TRBV27 with TRBJ2-2; 7 bases map to TRBD2. V shed 7 bases and J 4 bases; nucleotides not matched to a gene: 9. Germline V lookup: CDR1 MNHEY, CDR2 SMNVEV (reference sequence). The CDR3 has 15 amino acids. DNA of the CDR3: TGTGCCAGCAACCTGGATGGACTAGGCACCGGGGAGCTGTTTTTT. Translated, it gives CASNLDGLGTGELFF.